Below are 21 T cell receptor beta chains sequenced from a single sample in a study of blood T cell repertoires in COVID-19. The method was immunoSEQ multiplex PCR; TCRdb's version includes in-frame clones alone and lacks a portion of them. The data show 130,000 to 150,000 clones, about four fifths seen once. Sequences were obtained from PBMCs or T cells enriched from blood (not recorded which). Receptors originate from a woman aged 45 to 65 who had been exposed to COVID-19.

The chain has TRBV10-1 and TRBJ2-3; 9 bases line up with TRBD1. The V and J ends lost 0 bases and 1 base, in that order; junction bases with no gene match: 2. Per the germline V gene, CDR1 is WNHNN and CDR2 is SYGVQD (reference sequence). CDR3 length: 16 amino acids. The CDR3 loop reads CASSESRTGGTDTQYF. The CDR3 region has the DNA TGCGCCAGCAGTGAGTCTAGGACAGGGGGCACAGATACGCAGTATTTT.

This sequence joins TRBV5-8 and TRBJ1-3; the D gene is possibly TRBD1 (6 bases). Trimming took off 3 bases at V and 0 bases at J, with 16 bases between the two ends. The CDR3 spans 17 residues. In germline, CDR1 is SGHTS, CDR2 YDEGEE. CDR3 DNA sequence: TGTGCCAGCAGCTGGACCGGGACAATAGGCTCTGGAAACACCATATATTTT. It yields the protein CASSWTGTIGSGNTIYF.

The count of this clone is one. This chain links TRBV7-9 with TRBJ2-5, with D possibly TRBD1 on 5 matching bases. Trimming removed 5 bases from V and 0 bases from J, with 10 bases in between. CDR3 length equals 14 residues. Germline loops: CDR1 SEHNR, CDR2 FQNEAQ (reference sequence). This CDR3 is CASSPAGYQETQYF. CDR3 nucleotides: TGTGCCAGCAGCCCGGCAGGGTACCAAGAGACCCAGTACTTC.

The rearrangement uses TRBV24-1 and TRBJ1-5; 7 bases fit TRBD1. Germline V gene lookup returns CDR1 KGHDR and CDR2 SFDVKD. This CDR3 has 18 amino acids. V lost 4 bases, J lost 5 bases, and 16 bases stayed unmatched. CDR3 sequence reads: CATSETWDSPPRDQPQHF. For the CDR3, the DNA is TGTGCCACCAGTGAAACTTGGGACAGTCCTCCCCGGGATCAGCCCCAGCATTTT.

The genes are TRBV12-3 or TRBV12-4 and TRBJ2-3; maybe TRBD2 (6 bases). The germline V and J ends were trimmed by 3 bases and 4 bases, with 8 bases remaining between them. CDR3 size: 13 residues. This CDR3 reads CASSFGGADTQYF. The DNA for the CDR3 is TGTGCCAGCAGTTTTGGAGGGGCAGATACGCAGTATTTT.

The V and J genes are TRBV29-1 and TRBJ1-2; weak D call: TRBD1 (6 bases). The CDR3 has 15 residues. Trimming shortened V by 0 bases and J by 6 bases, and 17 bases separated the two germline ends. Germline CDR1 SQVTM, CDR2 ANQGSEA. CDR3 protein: CSVEDLGGTIDGYTF. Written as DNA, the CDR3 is TGCAGCGTTGAAGATCTTGGGGGCACCATAGATGGCTACACCTTC.

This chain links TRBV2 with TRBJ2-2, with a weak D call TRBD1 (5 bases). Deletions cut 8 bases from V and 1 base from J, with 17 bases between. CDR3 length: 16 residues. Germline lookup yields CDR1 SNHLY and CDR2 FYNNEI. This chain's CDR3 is CASVAKGRGNTGELFF. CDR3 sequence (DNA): TGTGCCAGCGTGGCCAAGGGAAGGGGGAACACCGGGGAGCTGTTTTTT.

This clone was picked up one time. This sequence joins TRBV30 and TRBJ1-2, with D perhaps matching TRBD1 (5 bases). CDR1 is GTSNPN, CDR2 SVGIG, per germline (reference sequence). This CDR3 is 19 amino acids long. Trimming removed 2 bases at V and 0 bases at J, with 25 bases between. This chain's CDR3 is CAWSYLRGRSSPSNYGYTF. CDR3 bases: TGTGCCTGGAGTTACCTGCGGGGCAGGTCGAGCCCGTCTAACTATGGCTACACCTTC.

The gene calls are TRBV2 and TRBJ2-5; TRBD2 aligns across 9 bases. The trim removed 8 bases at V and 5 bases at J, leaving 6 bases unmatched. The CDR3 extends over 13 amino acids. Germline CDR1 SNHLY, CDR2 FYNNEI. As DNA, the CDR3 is TGTGCCAGCTCGGTGCTAGCGGGGGAGACCCAGTACTTC. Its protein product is CASSVLAGETQYF.

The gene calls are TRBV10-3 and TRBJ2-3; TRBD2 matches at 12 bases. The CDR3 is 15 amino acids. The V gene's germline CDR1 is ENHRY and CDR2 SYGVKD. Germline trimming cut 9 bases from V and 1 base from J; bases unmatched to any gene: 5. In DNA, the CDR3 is TGTGCCATTTCTAGCGGGGGGGGCGGCACAGATACGCAGTATTTT. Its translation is CAISSGGGGTDTQYF.

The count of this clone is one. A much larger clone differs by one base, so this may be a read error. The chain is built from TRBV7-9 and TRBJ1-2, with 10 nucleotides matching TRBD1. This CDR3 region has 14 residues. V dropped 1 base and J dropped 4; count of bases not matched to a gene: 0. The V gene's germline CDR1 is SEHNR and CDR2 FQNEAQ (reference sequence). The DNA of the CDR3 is TGTGCCAGCAGCTTAGGGACAGGGGGCTATGGCTACACCTTC. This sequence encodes CASSLGTGGYGYTF.

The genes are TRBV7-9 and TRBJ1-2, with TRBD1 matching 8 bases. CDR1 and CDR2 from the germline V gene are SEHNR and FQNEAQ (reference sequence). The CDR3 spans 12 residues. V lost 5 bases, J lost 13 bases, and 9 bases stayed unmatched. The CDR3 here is CASSTDRVLGTF. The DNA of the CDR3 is TGTGCCAGCAGCACGGACAGGGTGTTAGGCACCTTC. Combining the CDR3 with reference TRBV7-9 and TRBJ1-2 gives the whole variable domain DTGVSQNPRHKITKRGQNVTFRCDPISEHNRLYWYRQTLGQGPEFLTYFQNEAQLEKSRLLSDRFSAERPKGSFSTLEIQRTEQGDSAMYLCASSTDRVLGTFGSGTRLTVV.

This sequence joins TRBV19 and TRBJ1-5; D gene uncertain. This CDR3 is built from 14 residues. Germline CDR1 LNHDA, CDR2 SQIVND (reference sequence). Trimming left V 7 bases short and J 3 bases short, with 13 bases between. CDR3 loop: CASTFLRDNQPQHF. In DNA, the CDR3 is TGTGCCAGTACATTTCTAAGAGACAATCAGCCCCAGCATTTT.

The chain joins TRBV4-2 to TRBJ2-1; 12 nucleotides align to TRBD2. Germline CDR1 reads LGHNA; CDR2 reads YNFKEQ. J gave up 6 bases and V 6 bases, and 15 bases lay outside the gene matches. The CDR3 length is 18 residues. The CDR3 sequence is CASSPNTLLAGGLNEQFF. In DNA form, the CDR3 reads TGTGCCAGCAGTCCCAATACACTTCTAGCGGGGGGGCTCAATGAGCAGTTCTTC.

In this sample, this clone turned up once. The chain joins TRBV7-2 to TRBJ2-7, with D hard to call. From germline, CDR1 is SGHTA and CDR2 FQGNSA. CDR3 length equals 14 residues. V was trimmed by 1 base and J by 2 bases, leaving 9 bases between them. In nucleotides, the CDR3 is TGTGCCAGCAGCTTAGTGGCGGTTCCCTACGAGCAGTACTTC. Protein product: CASSLVAVPYEQYF.

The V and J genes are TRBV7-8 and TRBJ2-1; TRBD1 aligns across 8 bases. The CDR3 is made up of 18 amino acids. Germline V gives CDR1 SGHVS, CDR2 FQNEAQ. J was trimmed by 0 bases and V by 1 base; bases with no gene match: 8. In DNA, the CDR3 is TGTGCCAGCAGCTTAGGGGGGCGACAGGGGAGCTCCTACAATGAGCAGTTCTTC. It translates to CASSLGGRQGSSYNEQFF.

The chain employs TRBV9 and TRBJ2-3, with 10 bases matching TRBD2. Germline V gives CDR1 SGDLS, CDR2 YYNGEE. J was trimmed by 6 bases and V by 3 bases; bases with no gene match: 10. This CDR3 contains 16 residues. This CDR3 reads CASSEQLAGGMDTQYF. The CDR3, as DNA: TGTGCCAGCAGCGAGCAATTAGCGGGGGGCATGGATACGCAGTATTTT.

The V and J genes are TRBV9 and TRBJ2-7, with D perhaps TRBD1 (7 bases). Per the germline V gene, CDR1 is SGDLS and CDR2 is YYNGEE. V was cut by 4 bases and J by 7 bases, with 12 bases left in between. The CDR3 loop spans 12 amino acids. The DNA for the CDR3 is TGTGCCAGCAGCCCAGGGGGGAGAGAGCAGTACTTC. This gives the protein CASSPGGREQYF.

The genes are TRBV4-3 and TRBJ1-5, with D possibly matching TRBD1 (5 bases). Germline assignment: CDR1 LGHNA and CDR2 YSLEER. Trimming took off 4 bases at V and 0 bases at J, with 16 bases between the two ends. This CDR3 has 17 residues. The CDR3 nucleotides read TGCGCCAGCAGCCCCATGTACGGAGGGGTTAGCAATCAGCCCCAGCATTTT. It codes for CASSPMYGGVSNQPQHF.

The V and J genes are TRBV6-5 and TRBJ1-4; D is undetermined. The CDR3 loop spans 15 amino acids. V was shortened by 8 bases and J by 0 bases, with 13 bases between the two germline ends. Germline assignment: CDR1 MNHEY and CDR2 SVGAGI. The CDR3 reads CASSIRRATNEKLFF. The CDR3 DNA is TGTGCCAGCTCAATTCGACGGGCAACTAATGAAAAACTGTTTTTT.

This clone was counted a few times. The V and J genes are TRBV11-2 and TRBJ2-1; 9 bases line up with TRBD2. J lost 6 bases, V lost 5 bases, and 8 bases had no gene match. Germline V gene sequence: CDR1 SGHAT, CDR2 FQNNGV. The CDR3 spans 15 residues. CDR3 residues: CASSVGLAGPNEQFF. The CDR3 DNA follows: TGTGCCAGCAGCGTCGGGCTAGCGGGACCCAATGAGCAGTTCTTC.